The next 9 T cell receptor beta chains were all read from a single sample in a study of quantifying T cell responses using KT2 cells. In the study overall: TCR alpha and beta constant-region primers primed reverse transcription of RNA.

The cDNA 3' end received a ligated oligonucleotide with a UMI. First-round PCR used three to four cycles and beta primers RC1.1 and RC1.2 covering TRBC1 and TRBC2. In TCRdb, the UMI-ligation and nested PCR reads were re-called with MiXCR into one record per CDR3 protein. The table shows approximately 43,000 distinct CDR3 sequences, with 17% occurring only once. Sequenced material: PBMCs spiked with cells of the T cell clone KT2. The receptors come from a human donor.

Ten or more counts support this clonotype. V and J are TRBV20-1 and TRBJ2-1; 11 nucleotides match TRBD2. From germline, CDR1 is DFQATT and CDR2 SNEGSKA (reference sequence). The CDR3 covers 17 residues. Unmatched junction bases numbered 11, after V lost 0 bases and J lost 7 bases. For the CDR3, the DNA is TGCAGTGCTAGAGATCCTAGCGGGGGGCCCCCTACTAATGAGCAGTTCTTC. It translates to CSARDPSGGPPTNEQFF.

Written as DNA, the CDR3 is TGCGCCAGCAGCTTGGAGGTAGCGGGGTACAATGAGCAGTTCTTC. Translation: CASSLEVAGYNEQFF. The chain carries TRBV5-1 and TRBJ2-1; TRBD2 matches at 8 bases. With 0 bases clipped from V and 4 bases from J, the junction kept 3 bases outside the gene matches. The CDR3 spans 15 residues. CDR1 is SGHRS, CDR2 YFSETQ, per germline.

The J gene is TRBJ2-7, the V gene TRBV28, with TRBD1 matching over 9 bases. Germline V gene lookup returns CDR1 MDHEN and CDR2 SYDVKM. Trimming took 3 bases from V and 7 from J; bases not matched to a gene: 10. This CDR3 has 15 residues. CDR3: CASSLTQTGGREQYF. In nucleotides, the CDR3 is TGTGCCAGCAGTTTGACTCAGACAGGGGGGAGGGAGCAGTACTTC.

This clonotype was counted between two and nine times. This sequence joins TRBV12-3 or TRBV12-4 and TRBJ1-1, with D uncertain. This CDR3 contains 14 residues. V lost 4 bases to trimming and J lost 1 base, with 10 bases between them. CDR3 sequence: CASSWTVPNTEAFF. CDR3 nucleotide sequence: TGTGCCAGCAGTTGGACGGTACCGAACACTGAAGCTTTCTTT.

The table lists this clonotype with a few counts. The chain uses TRBV27 and TRBJ1-2; 7 nucleotides align to TRBD1. In germline, CDR1 is MNHEY, CDR2 SMNVEV (reference sequence). Losses at the gene ends were 6 bases for V and 5 bases for J; bases not matched to a gene: 12. The CDR3 totals 15 residues. The DNA of the CDR3 is TGTGCCAGCAGCCCCTTCAGGGGGGCGGCGTATGGCTACACCTTC. Its translation: CASSPFRGAAYGYTF.

The sample holds a few counts of this clonotype. This rearrangement joins TRBV19 to TRBJ1-2; D ambiguous. The ends were cut back, 6 bases at V and 5 bases at J, with 10 bases in the middle. CDR3 size: 12 residues. CDR1 and CDR2 (germline): LNHDA, SQIVND (reference sequence). The CDR3 spells CASSDSWYGYTF. CDR3 coding DNA: TGTGCCAGTAGCGATAGTTGGTATGGCTACACCTTC.

Notes on this clonotype: This may be a read error: a much more frequent sequence differs by one nucleotide. The CDR3 DNA sequence: TGTACCAGCAGTTACGGAGCGGGAGGGTACAATGAGCAGTTCTTC. It translates to CTSSYGAGGYNEQFF. V gene TRBV6-5 combines with J gene TRBJ2-1; 10 bases fit TRBD2. Germline V gene lookup returns CDR1 MNHEY and CDR2 SVGAGI. The CDR3 length is 15 residues.

There are a few counts of this clonotype. This chain joins TRBV29-1 and TRBJ1-1; the D gene is possibly TRBD1 (5 bases). The CDR3 spans 14 residues. The V end was cut by 4 bases, the J end by 4 bases, with 16 bases between. CDR1 is SQVTM, CDR2 ANQGSEA, per germline. Here the CDR3 reads CSVARGLSVTEAFF. The CDR3 region has the DNA TGCAGCGTTGCGCGGGGCCTGAGTGTCACTGAAGCTTTCTTT.

Sample share makes this clonotype medium-sized. The DNA of the CDR3 is TGTGCCAGCAGTGAAGGACAGGGGGCAGATACGCAGTATTTT. Translated: CASSEGQGADTQYF. This chain links TRBV6-1 with TRBJ2-3, with 9 bases aligning to TRBD1. The germline V gene has CDR1 MNHNS and CDR2 SASEGT. Unmatched junction bases numbered 0, after V lost 1 base and J lost 4 bases. The CDR3 runs to 14 residues.